The 13 T cell receptor beta chains below all came from one sample that was sequenced in a study. TCRdb called the 5' RACE reads again in MiXCR, with one record for every CDR3 protein. Seen here are some 40,000 distinct CDR3 sequences, over 25% observed once, and the top ten hold around 3.5%. The sequenced sample consisted of memory CD4+ T cells sorted from a lymph node. Subset denoted: memory CD4+ T cells, CD4+CD45RO+CD25-. Receptors were obtained from a female donor with breast cancer.

CDR3 loop: CASSLAQWGEQYF. CDR3 nucleotides: TGTGCCAGCAGCTTAGCGCAATGGGGCGAGCAGTACTTC. This chain joins TRBV7-9 and TRBJ2-7; no clear D. CDR3 length: 13 residues. Trimming took 0 bases from V and 6 from J, leaving 9 bases between them. Germline V gene sequence: CDR1 SEHNR, CDR2 FQNEAQ (reference sequence). Looking up the rest from reference TRBV7-9 and TRBJ2-7 gives the full variable domain: DTGVSQNPRHKITKRGQNVTFRCDPISEHNRLYWYRQTLGQGPEFLTYFQNEAQLEKSRLLSDRFSAERPKGSFSTLEIQRTEQGDSAMYLCASSLAQWGEQYFGPGTRLTVT.

As concerns this clonotype: One junction end does not reproduce the germline sequence, and a read error may be involved. The rearrangement uses TRBV7-9 and TRBJ2-3; D is unclear. This CDR3 comprises 18 residues. Germline CDR1 is SEHNR and CDR2 is FQNEAQ (reference sequence). The CDR3 sequence: CACSRRNITDLTTDTQYF. The CDR3 DNA follows: TGTGCCTGCAGCCGTAGAAATATAACAGACCTCACCACAGATACGCAGTATTTT.

This chain links TRBV5-1 with TRBJ2-3, with TRBD2 matching over 10 bases. The CDR3 sequence is 14 residues long. Germline lookup yields CDR1 SGHRS and CDR2 YFSETQ. The J segment lost 7 bases and the V segment lost 0 bases, leaving 2 bases of the junction unmatched. For the CDR3, the DNA is TGCGCCAGCAGCTTGGAGACTAGCGGGCATACGCAGTATTTT. It specifies CASSLETSGHTQYF. The complete variable domain, with remaining parts taken from reference TRBV5-1 and TRBJ2-3, reads KAGVTQTPRYLIKTRGQQVTLSCSPISGHRSVSWYQQTPGQGLQFLFEYFSETQRNKGNFPGRFSGRQFSNSRSEMNVSTLELGDSALYLCASSLETSGHTQYFGPGTRLTVL.

V usage is TRBV7-6 and J usage is TRBJ1-6, with D possibly TRBD1 on 5 matching bases. The V end lost 11 bases, the J end lost 10 bases, and 18 bases lay between the germline ends. This CDR3 is 13 amino acids long. The germline V gene has CDR1 SGHVS and CDR2 FNYEAQ. The CDR3 DNA is TGTGCCTCCTCCCCGGGGGAGGACTCACCCCTCCACTTT. The encoded protein is CASSPGEDSPLHF.

The chain uses TRBV28 and TRBJ2-5, with 9 bases lining up with TRBD1. Trimming at V came to 5 bases and at J to 4 bases, leaving 5 bases not matched to a gene. Germline V gene data show CDR1 as MDHEN and CDR2 as SYDVKM. This CDR3 has 14 residues. As DNA, the CDR3 is TGTGCCAGCAGTCACTCGGACAGGGGAGAGACCCAGTACTTC. Its translation: CASSHSDRGETQYF. The full variable domain, with the rest looked up from reference TRBV28 and TRBJ2-5, is DVKVTQSSRYLVKRTGEKVFLECVQDMDHENMFWYRQDPGLGLRLIYFSYDVKMKEKGDIPEGYSVSREKKERFSLILESASTNQTSMYLCASSHSDRGETQYFGPGTRLLVL.

This clonotype was seen a few times. The genes are TRBV6-6 and TRBJ1-1, with D unresolved. The V end was cut by 8 bases, the J end by 6 bases, with 4 bases between. Germline CDR1 reads MNHNY; CDR2 reads SVGAGI (reference sequence). The length of the CDR3 is 9 residues. As DNA, the CDR3 is TGTGCCAGCGGACCTGAAGCTTTCTTT. Protein: CASGPEAFF.

The chain joins TRBV9 to TRBJ1-3, with TRBD1 as a possible D gene (5 bases). This CDR3 contains 20 residues. Trimming cost V 0 bases and J 0 bases, with 22 bases left between them. Per the germline V gene, CDR1 is SGDLS and CDR2 is YYNGEE. DNA for the CDR3: TGTGCCAGCAGCGTAGCGGAGAACGGGAACAGGTTCAGCTCTGGAAACACCATATATTTT. It specifies CASSVAENGNRFSSGNTIYF.

J is TRBJ1-4 and V is TRBV5-1; D perhaps matches TRBD1 (5 bases). The V and J ends lost 0 bases and 3 bases respectively, with 9 bases between them. The CDR3 is 15 residues long. CDR1 and CDR2 (germline): SGHRS, YFSETQ. The DNA of the CDR3 is TGCGCCAGCAGCTTGGGAGGGGCCCCTAATGAAAAACTGTTTTTT. Protein: CASSLGGAPNEKLFF.

With regard to this clonotype: A single base separates this from a much larger clone, so it may be a read error. CDR3 sequence (DNA): TGTGCCAGCAGCCTAGATCTTGGACTAGCGGGAGTAGAAGATACGCAGTATTTT. It specifies CASSLDLGLAGVEDTQYF. The chain links TRBV7-2 to TRBJ2-3; 13 bases align to TRBD2. Germline V gene data show CDR1 as SGHTA and CDR2 as FQGNSA. This CDR3 spans 18 amino acids. V was pared by 5 bases and J by 5 bases, with 13 bases of the junction left unmatched.

This clonotype showed up just a few times. V gene TRBV5-1 combines with J gene TRBJ2-3, with D uncertain. The germline V gene has CDR1 SGHRS and CDR2 YFSETQ. The CDR3 consists of 14 residues. V lost 0 bases and J 2 bases, leaving 7 bases between the germline ends. The CDR3 loop reads CASSLAENTDTQYF. CDR3 in DNA: TGCGCCAGCAGCTTGGCCGAGAACACAGATACGCAGTATTTT. The whole variable domain, filled in from reference TRBV5-1 and TRBJ2-3, reads KAGVTQTPRYLIKTRGQQVTLSCSPISGHRSVSWYQQTPGQGLQFLFEYFSETQRNKGNFPGRFSGRQFSNSRSEMNVSTLELGDSALYLCASSLAENTDTQYFGPGTRLTVL.

The gene calls are TRBV15 and TRBJ1-2; 7 bases align to TRBD1. This CDR3 is built from 15 residues. CDR1 LNHNV and CDR2 YYDKDF come from the germline V gene (reference sequence). V shed 0 bases and J 4 bases; nucleotides not matched to a gene: 5. The DNA for the CDR3 is TGTGCCACCAGCAGAGATAAGGGGGCAGGCTATGGCTACACCTTC. Protein sequence: CATSRDKGAGYGYTF.

A remark on this clonotype: The junction shows a germline mismatch at one end, possibly a read error. The V gene is TRBV20-1, the J gene TRBJ2-1; the D is unclear. The CDR3 runs 14 residues. CDR1 is DFQATT and CDR2 is SNEGSKA in the germline V gene (reference sequence). CDR3 bases: TGCAGTGCTAGGGAGCTGAGCTCCTACAATGAGCAGCTCTTC. It encodes CSARELSSYNEQLF.

The chain couples TRBV5-1 to TRBJ2-5, with a weak D call TRBD2 (5 bases). Germline V lookup: CDR1 SGHRS, CDR2 YFSETQ. V lost 4 bases to trimming and J lost 4 bases, with 11 bases between them. The CDR3 is 13 residues long. The CDR3: CASSPFEGETQYF. CDR3 in DNA: TGCGCCAGCAGCCCATTTGAGGGAGAGACCCAGTACTTC.